Listed here are 2 T cell receptor beta chains from one sample, sequenced in a study of graft-versus-host responses after intestinal transplantation. This table comes from immunoSEQ multiplex PCR, and its TCRdb copy is limited to in-frame clones, with some not included. Found here are about 89,000 clones, approximately 94% of them singletons; the top ten hold around 0.19%. Their cognate antigens are unknown. The material was unstimulated CD4+ T cells sorted from spleen or lymph node cells, obtained before transplant. The origin of the receptors is a human donor who was the organ donor for an intestinal transplant.

The table lists this clone with a count of one. The rearrangement uses TRBV6-5 and TRBJ1-1; no firm D call. This CDR3 contains 13 residues. Deletions cut 5 bases from V and 1 base from J, with 8 bases between. CDR1 is MNHEY, CDR2 SVGAGI, per germline. CDR3 nucleotide sequence: TGTGCCAGCAGTACACTCTCGAACACTGAAGCTTTCTTT. Translation: CASSTLSNTEAFF.

The chain carries TRBV7-9 and TRBJ2-1, with TRBD2 identical over 13 bases. Germline V CDR1 and CDR2: SEHNR, FQNEAQ (reference sequence). The CDR3 spans 17 residues. J lost 6 bases, V lost 5 bases, and 10 bases had no gene match. CDR3: CASSLSTRTSGGNEQFF. DNA of the CDR3: TGTGCCAGCAGCCTTAGCACTCGGACTAGCGGGGGCAATGAGCAGTTCTTC.